These 30 T cell receptor beta chains share one sample of origin, sequenced in a study of regulatory T cells in long-lasting Graves disease. Sequencing libraries for TCR beta were prepared with iRepertoire HTBI primers and Arm-PCR of CDR3 regions. MiXCR, run by TCRdb on the multiplex PCR reads, gives a single entry per CDR3 protein. This table holds around 420,000 distinct CDR3 sequences, around a sixth found once. Time point specified: newly diagnosed GD, antithyroid drugs for less than 3 months. Making the TCR library involved RNA that had been extracted from PBMCs. This sample comprised peripheral blood mononuclear cells (PBMCs), obtained at new diagnosis, from a patient treated with antithyroid drugs. Every receptor here comes from a female donor with Graves disease.

This clonotype was counted between two and nine times. CDR3 sequence reads: CASSDRELATNEKLFF. CDR3 nucleotide sequence: TGTGCCAGCAGTGATCGGGAATTGGCAACTAATGAAAAACTGTTTTTT. The rearrangement links TRBV6-1 to TRBJ1-4; D is unclear. Germline values: CDR1 MNHNS, CDR2 SASEGT. Trimming stripped 3 bases from V and 0 bases from J, with 11 bases between. This CDR3 spans 16 amino acids.

This clonotype was counted only a few times. V usage is TRBV6-4 and J usage is TRBJ1-1, with 8 positions matching TRBD1. V lost 8 bases, J lost 4 bases, and 6 bases stayed unmatched. The length of the CDR3 is 13 residues. Germline V gene lookup returns CDR1 MRHNA and CDR2 SNTAGT. CDR3 sequence (DNA): TGTGCCAGCCGACGACAGGGGACCACTGAAGCTTTCTTT. Translating it yields CASRRQGTTEAFF.

This clonotype was observed at least ten times. The V and J genes are TRBV5-1 and TRBJ2-7; no clear D gene. The CDR3 is 14 amino acids. CDR1 SGHRS and CDR2 YFSETQ come from the germline V gene. Trimming removed 0 bases at V and 0 bases at J, with 7 bases between. As DNA, the CDR3 is TGCGCCAGCAGCTTGGACCTTATCTCCTACGAGCAGTACTTC. Its translation is CASSLDLISYEQYF.

This clonotype was counted ten times or more. The CDR3 region is CASGLTGGGNTEAFF. The CDR3 DNA reads as TGCGCCAGCGGATTGACAGGGGGGGGGAACACTGAAGCTTTCTTT. This chain connects TRBV5-1 to TRBJ1-1; 9 nucleotides match TRBD1. CDR1 and CDR2 (germline): SGHRS, YFSETQ. The trim removed 7 bases at V and 1 base at J, leaving 8 bases unmatched. The CDR3 contains 15 residues.

There are many counts of this clonotype. The CDR3 reads CASGVGRTQETQYF. CDR3 DNA: TGTGCCAGTGGGGTGGGGCGGACCCAAGAGACCCAGTACTTC. This chain joins TRBV2 and TRBJ2-5; tentative D call: TRBD1 (5 bases). The V gene's germline CDR1 is SNHLY and CDR2 FYNNEI. The CDR3 has 14 amino acids. Between the trimmed V and J ends, which lost 9 bases and 1 base, there was a span of 15 bases.

V usage is TRBV7-9 and J usage is TRBJ1-2; D perhaps matches TRBD1 (5 bases). V gave up 5 bases and J gave up 7 bases, with 17 bases separating them. Germline lookup yields CDR1 SEHNR and CDR2 FQNEAQ (reference sequence). This CDR3 has 14 amino acids. In DNA form, the CDR3 reads TGTGCCAGCAGCGATACCGGGACTTTGGGTGGCTACACCTTC. Protein: CASSDTGTLGGYTF.

This clonotype showed up many times. The chain uses TRBV10-3 and TRBJ1-2; D is ambiguous. This CDR3 region has 16 residues. Trimming cost V 2 bases and J 0 bases, with 13 bases left between them. Germline loops: CDR1 ENHRY, CDR2 SYGVKD. This CDR3 is CAISEMTASTNYGYTF. The CDR3 DNA reads as TGTGCCATCAGTGAGATGACGGCGAGTACTAACTATGGCTACACCTTC.

CDR3 DNA sequence: TGTGCCAGCAGTGAATGGGTGACTAGCGGGGACTACGAGCAGTACTTC. Residues: CASSEWVTSGDYEQYF. This chain connects TRBV6-2 or TRBV6-3 to TRBJ2-7, with 11 bases matching TRBD2. The V gene end was trimmed by 5 bases and the J gene end by 3 bases; junction bases not matched to a gene: 9. The CDR3 is 16 residues long. The germline CDR1 and CDR2 sequences are MNHEY and SVGEGT.

About this clonotype itself: This sequence may be a read error, since a much larger clone differs from it by one base. The genes are TRBV20-1 and TRBJ2-1; 9 bases are shared with TRBD1. CDR1 DFQATT and CDR2 SNEGSKA come from the germline V gene (reference sequence). The CDR3 is 13 residues long. V trimming: 5 bases; J trimming: 10 bases; junction bases outside the gene matches: 9. The CDR3 reads CSAGTGRSYEQFF. As DNA, the CDR3 is TGCAGTGCTGGGACAGGGCGCTCCTACGAGCAGTTCTTC.

This clonotype was seen at least ten times. This chain uses TRBV3-1 with TRBJ2-1; D is unclear. The CDR3 has 15 amino acids. V was cut by 1 base and J by 7 bases, with 14 bases left in between. Germline loops: CDR1 LGHDT, CDR2 YNNKEL (reference sequence). The CDR3 reads CASSQGPRVSNEQFF. CDR3 in DNA: TGTGCCAGCAGCCAAGGGCCGAGAGTAAGTAATGAGCAGTTCTTC.

The sample holds a few counts of this clonotype. The chain joins TRBV4-1 to TRBJ2-1; 8 bases are a match to TRBD2. V was pared by 1 base and J by 5 bases, with 10 bases of the junction left unmatched. There are 17 residues in the CDR3. Per the germline V gene, CDR1 is MGHRA and CDR2 is YSYEKL. The CDR3 DNA follows: TGCGCCAGCAGCCAAGGAATAGTGGGACTAGGGAACAATGAGCAGTTCTTC. It yields the protein CASSQGIVGLGNNEQFF.

This clonotype has at least ten counts. The V and J genes are TRBV20-1 and TRBJ2-2; 15 nucleotides match TRBD2. Germline assignment: CDR1 DFQATT and CDR2 SNEGSKA (reference sequence). V was pared by 6 bases and J by 6 bases, with 20 bases of the junction left unmatched. CDR3 length: 20 amino acids. CDR3: CSASPGLAGGPERSSGELFF. The DNA of the CDR3 is TGCAGTGCAAGTCCCGGACTAGCGGGGGGGCCCGAGCGATCGTCCGGGGAGCTGTTTTTT.

This clonotype was observed a handful of times. V is TRBV20-1 and J is TRBJ2-7; D gene uncertain. Germline-derived CDR1 and CDR2 are DFQATT and SNEGSKA (reference sequence). Trimming left V 6 bases short and J 0 bases short, with 18 bases between. The CDR3 spans 15 residues. The CDR3 loop reads CSAPHDGAYSYEQYF. The DNA of the CDR3 is TGCAGTGCCCCCCATGACGGTGCGTACTCCTACGAGCAGTACTTC.

This clonotype was found many times. The J gene is TRBJ2-5, the V gene TRBV6-9, with a possible D match to TRBD1 (6 bases). Deletions cut 3 bases from V and 4 bases from J, with 9 bases between. Germline V gene sequence: CDR1 MNHGY, CDR2 SVAAGI. The CDR3 spans 13 residues. Written as DNA, the CDR3 is TGTGCCAGCAGTTACTGGGGGCCAGAGACCCAGTACTTC. It codes for CASSYWGPETQYF.

This clonotype was seen at least ten times. The chain carries TRBV18 and TRBJ2-1; D is undetermined. This CDR3 spans 13 amino acids. Between the trimmed V and J ends, which lost 2 bases and 7 bases, there was a span of 9 bases. From germline, CDR1 is KGHSH and CDR2 LQKENI. The CDR3 here is CASSPSSDNEQFF. The CDR3 DNA reads as TGTGCCAGCTCACCATCATCGGATAATGAGCAGTTCTTC. Full variable domain (missing parts from reference TRBV18 and TRBJ2-1): NAGVMQNPRHLVRRRGQEARLRCSPMKGHSHVYWYRQLPEEGLKFMVYLQKENIIDESGMPKERFSAEFPKEGPSILRIQQVVRGDSAAYFCASSPSSDNEQFFGPGTRLTVL.

This clonotype appeared many times. The V call is TRBV24-1, the J call TRBJ2-3; D not certain. This CDR3 comprises 13 residues. Germline-derived CDR1 and CDR2 are KGHDR and SFDVKD. With 1 base removed from V and 6 bases from J, the gap between germline ends came to 7 bases. The CDR3 here is CATSDFFRDTQYF. The CDR3 coding sequence is TGTGCCACCAGTGATTTCTTCAGGGATACGCAGTATTTT.

This clonotype was observed at least ten times. The chain couples TRBV4-2 to TRBJ2-2; possibly TRBD1 for D (5 bases). This CDR3 is 15 amino acids long. Trimming cost V 2 bases and J 3 bases, with 10 bases left between them. CDR1 and CDR2 from the germline V gene are LGHNA and YNFKEQ. The CDR3 reads CASSQRSRDTGELFF. The CDR3 DNA reads as TGTGCCAGCAGCCAACGGAGCAGGGACACCGGGGAGCTGTTTTTT.

This clonotype was seen a few times. This rearrangement joins TRBV10-2 to TRBJ1-1; D gene ambiguous. CDR1 is WSHSY, CDR2 SAAADI, per germline. The V end lost 8 bases, the J end lost 2 bases, and 15 bases lay between the germline ends. The CDR3 spans 14 residues. CDR3 coding DNA: TGCGCCAGCGGCTGGGCAGCCAGAAACACTGAAGCTTTCTTT. Amino acids: CASGWAARNTEAFF.

In this sample, this clonotype turned up many times. The gene calls are TRBV20-1 and TRBJ2-3; D is undetermined. Per the germline V gene, CDR1 is DFQATT and CDR2 is SNEGSKA (reference sequence). The CDR3 loop spans 12 amino acids. Trimming removed 3 bases from V and 4 bases from J, with 8 bases in between. Written as DNA, the CDR3 is TGCAGTGCTAGTCGCTCAGCAGATACGCAGTATTTT. Translation: CSASRSADTQYF.

The table lists this clonotype with many counts. V is TRBV7-9 and J is TRBJ2-1; D might be TRBD1 (6 bases). CDR1 SEHNR and CDR2 FQNEAQ come from the germline V gene (reference sequence). The CDR3 is 14 residues long. Trimming left V 5 bases short and J 8 bases short, with 16 bases between. CDR3 DNA sequence: TGTGCCAGCAGCCCCTACCAAGGGGGATATGAGCAGTTCTTC. Translated: CASSPYQGGYEQFF.

The table lists this clonotype with many counts. The J gene is TRBJ2-2, the V gene TRBV11-2; 9 nucleotides agree with TRBD1. The CDR3 runs to 16 residues. J lost 1 base, V lost 2 bases, and 2 bases had no gene match. In germline, CDR1 is SGHAT, CDR2 FQNNGV. Written as DNA, the CDR3 is TGTGCCAGCAGCTTAAGGGGACAGGGGAACACCGGGGAGCTGTTTTTT. Residues: CASSLRGQGNTGELFF.

The chain combines TRBV18 with TRBJ2-1, with D hard to call. Trimming removed 0 bases from V and 0 bases from J, with 9 bases in between. Per germline, CDR1 KGHSH and CDR2 LQKENI. The CDR3 contains 16 residues. CDR3 DNA: TGTGCCAGCTCACCACCGAGCCTGAGCTCCTACAATGAGCAGTTCTTC. This sequence encodes CASSPPSLSSYNEQFF.

Only a few counts were recorded for this clonotype. This may arise from a read error, as a much more abundant clone is one base away. The rearrangement links TRBV5-4 to TRBJ2-3, with 8 positions matching TRBD2. Germline V gene lookup returns CDR1 SGHNT and CDR2 YYREEE (reference sequence). This CDR3 spans 16 amino acids. The CDR3 nucleotides are TGTGCCAGCAGCCTCGGCGGACTAGCCGGCACAGATATGCAGTATTTT. It encodes CASSLGGLAGTDMQYF.

This clonotype was detected ten times or more. V and J are TRBV27 and TRBJ2-7, with D possibly being TRBD2 (5 bases). The CDR3 covers 19 residues. The V and J ends lost 1 base and 7 bases respectively, with 29 bases between them. Germline V lookup: CDR1 MNHEY, CDR2 SMNVEV (reference sequence). The DNA for the CDR3 is TGTGCCAGCAGTTTATTTGGTTCGGCAATCCGGCCCTCTCCGGGGGAGCAGTACTTC. The encoded protein is CASSLFGSAIRPSPGEQYF.

The chain employs TRBV4-1 and TRBJ2-2; no clear D gene. The V end lost 6 bases, the J end lost 2 bases, and 16 bases lay between the germline ends. Germline values: CDR1 MGHRA, CDR2 YSYEKL. The CDR3 has 16 residues. CDR3 loop: CASRPAVAANTGELFF. CDR3 in DNA: TGCGCCAGCAGGCCCGCGGTAGCAGCCAACACCGGGGAGCTGTTTTTT.

The chain has TRBV6-1 and TRBJ1-2; D is possibly TRBD1 (6 bases). This CDR3 region has 15 residues. Trimming took 6 bases from V and 5 from J, leaving 19 bases between them. Germline loops: CDR1 MNHNS, CDR2 SASEGT. The CDR3 sequence is CASSPSARGAYGYTF. As DNA, the CDR3 is TGTGCCAGCAGCCCCTCGGCCAGGGGAGCATATGGCTACACCTTC.

At least ten counts were recorded for this clonotype. The chain uses TRBV24-1 and TRBJ2-1; D is unclear. CDR1 is KGHDR, CDR2 SFDVKD, per germline. The V end lost 1 base, the J end lost 5 bases, and 8 bases lay between the germline ends. CDR3 length: 14 residues. The DNA of the CDR3 is TGTGCCACCAGTGATTTTGGGAACAACAATGAGCAGTTCTTC. Encoded protein: CATSDFGNNNEQFF.

This clonotype was counted ten times or more. The rearrangement joins TRBV2 to TRBJ1-5; TRBD1 matches 8 bases. CDR1 SNHLY and CDR2 FYNNEI come from the germline V gene. This CDR3 region has 15 residues. V shed 6 bases and J 7 bases; nucleotides not matched to a gene: 11. This CDR3 is CASRDQGARGQPQHF. The CDR3 nucleotides are TGTGCCAGCAGAGACCAGGGGGCAAGAGGCCAGCCCCAGCATTTT. The full variable domain, in which reference TRBV2 and TRBJ1-5 provide the parts outside the CDR3, is EPEVTQTPSHQVTQMGQEVILRCVPISNHLYFYWYRQILGQKVEFLVSFYNNEISEKSEIFDDQFSVERPDGSNFTLKIRSTKLEDSAMYFCASRDQGARGQPQHFGDGTRLSIL.

In this sample, this clonotype turned up many times. The V and J genes are TRBV20-1 and TRBJ2-1; 10 nucleotides agree with TRBD2. The CDR3 length is 14 residues. The germline gives CDR1 DFQATT, CDR2 SNEGSKA (reference sequence). The V gene end was trimmed by 6 bases and the J gene end by 5 bases; junction bases not matched to a gene: 7. The CDR3 DNA reads as TGCAGTGCCCCCTTAGCGGGGGGAAACAATGAGCAGTTCTTC. Translated, it gives CSAPLAGGNNEQFF.

This clonotype occurred many times. The chain employs TRBV3-1 and TRBJ2-3, with a tentative D call TRBD1 (6 bases). CDR3 length: 16 residues. V shed 3 bases and J shed 0 bases, with 13 bases lying between them. Germline V gene lookup returns CDR1 LGHDT and CDR2 YNNKEL (reference sequence). The CDR3 coding sequence is TGTGCCAGCAGCCAGGGGGACACGGCTAGCACAGATACGCAGTATTTT. Translating gives CASSQGDTASTDTQYF.